The T cell receptor (beta chain) under discussion was sequenced for a study of technical replicates of blood from a handful of donors. Clones were read by immunoSEQ multiplex PCR, and TCRdb kept only the in-frame ones, dropping some. This table holds over 75,000 clones, under 97% found once. CDR1 is SNHLY, CDR2 FYNNEI, per germline. The junction had 6 bases not matched to a gene; V was cut back by 3 bases and J by 3 bases. The CDR3 is 16 residues long. This clone was picked up one time. The receptor comes from a human donor in good health. The sequencing input was T cells isolated from PBMCs. This chain joins TRBV2 and TRBJ1-5; 9 nucleotides agree with TRBD1. The CDR3 coding sequence is TGTGCCAGCAGTGACCAGGGGACAGGGACCAATCAGCCCCAGCATTTT. This sequence encodes CASSDQGTGTNQPQHF.